What follows are 30 T cell receptor beta chains derived from one specimen sequenced in a study of T cells in Graves' hyperthyroidism and ophthalmopathy. TCR beta CDR3 regions were amplified from RNA. HTBI primers were used for first-round RT-PCR of the TCR CDR3. MiXCR, run by TCRdb on the multiplex PCR reads, gives a single entry per CDR3 protein. The sample shows 500,000 to 550,000 distinct CDR3 sequences, around 20% of them seen only once. The specimen was blood. These receptors were collected from a man aged 40-49 years with Graves' ophthalmopathy.

The V gene is TRBV5-1, the J gene TRBJ1-3; 10 bases line up with TRBD1. V lost 5 bases and J lost 4; bases outside the gene matches: 9. CDR3 length equals 16 residues. Germline assignment: CDR1 SGHRS and CDR2 YFSETQ. CDR3 DNA sequence: TGCGCCAGCAGTAAAGGACAGGGGGTGAGAGGAAACACCATATATTTT. This encodes CASSKGQGVRGNTIYF.

This clonotype was seen ten or more times. The chain is built from TRBV11-2 and TRBJ2-3; D unclear. Germline assignment: CDR1 SGHAT and CDR2 FQNNGV. This CDR3 is 14 amino acids long. V was clipped by 0 bases and J by 2 bases, with 6 bases between them. The CDR3, as DNA: TGTGCCAGCAGCTTAGAGCCTAACACAGATACGCAGTATTTT. Translating gives CASSLEPNTDTQYF.

The CDR3 spells CASSYGQGVEQYF. CDR3 DNA: TGTGCCAGCAGCTACGGACAGGGGGTCGAGCAGTACTTC. V usage is TRBV28 and J usage is TRBJ2-7, with TRBD1 identical over 10 bases. Germline V CDR1 and CDR2: MDHEN, SYDVKM. The CDR3 is 13 amino acids. V shed 6 bases and J 6 bases; nucleotides not matched to a gene: 5.

Concerning this clonotype: A much larger clone is a single base away; this may be a read error. This chain links TRBV12-3 or TRBV12-4 with TRBJ2-5; 9 positions match TRBD2. The CDR3 is 15 amino acids. CDR3 sequence: CACSPLAGPQQTQYF. DNA of the CDR3: TGTGCCTGCAGCCCTCTAGCGGGACCTCAACAGACCCAGTACTTC.

This clonotype was picked up a small number of times. The chain is built from TRBV30 and TRBJ2-5; no firm D call. Germline-derived CDR1 and CDR2 are GTSNPN and SVGIG (reference sequence). The germline V and J ends were trimmed by 2 bases and 12 bases, with 22 bases remaining between them. This CDR3 region has 14 residues. DNA of the CDR3: TGTGCCTGGAGTCCCCCCCCTCGGACGGTCGTGGAGTACTTC. Translated, it gives CAWSPPPRTVVEYF.

This clonotype appeared a few times. V and J are TRBV5-1 and TRBJ1-4; 8 nucleotides align to TRBD1. J gave up 2 bases and V 0 bases, and 9 bases lay outside the gene matches. Germline assignment: CDR1 SGHRS and CDR2 YFSETQ. The CDR3 length is 18 residues. CDR3 in amino acids: CASSLGQGARITNEKLFF. The CDR3 DNA follows: TGCGCCAGCAGCTTGGGCCAGGGGGCGCGAATTACTAATGAAAAACTGTTTTTT.

The rearrangement links TRBV29-1 to TRBJ2-1; 13 bases are a match to TRBD2. The germline CDR1 and CDR2 sequences are SQVTM and ANQGSEA. Trimming removed 6 bases from V and 7 bases from J; junction bases left unmatched: 9. The CDR3 covers 15 residues. The CDR3 spells CSVAGTSGVTNEQFF. The CDR3 DNA reads as TGCAGCGTGGCCGGGACTAGCGGGGTAACGAATGAGCAGTTCTTC.

This clonotype was counted between two and nine times. CDR3 region: CATSKEIGELFF. DNA for the CDR3: TGTGCCACCAGTAAGGAAATCGGGGAGCTGTTTTTT. The chain couples TRBV24-1 to TRBJ2-2; D ambiguous. V lost 6 bases and J 7 bases, leaving 8 bases between the germline ends. The CDR3 runs 12 residues. CDR1 is KGHDR and CDR2 is SFDVKD in the germline V gene.

This chain's CDR3 is CASSPEEQNTEAFF. As DNA, the CDR3 is TGTGCCAGCAGTCCCGAAGAACAGAACACTGAAGCTTTCTTT. This sequence joins TRBV6-1 and TRBJ1-1; D is unresolved. Trimming removed 5 bases at V and 1 base at J, with 11 bases between. Germline CDR1 reads MNHNS; CDR2 reads SASEGT. This CDR3 contains 14 residues.

This clonotype was recorded at least ten times. CDR3 DNA: TGTGCCAGCAGCTTATCATTGACAGGGGGCTACTATGGCTACACCTTC. Its translation: CASSLSLTGGYYGYTF. This rearrangement joins TRBV7-9 to TRBJ1-2; 10 positions agree with TRBD1. The CDR3 is 16 residues long. The germline gives CDR1 SEHNR, CDR2 FQNEAQ (reference sequence). Losses at the gene ends were 2 bases for V and 3 bases for J; bases not matched to a gene: 6.

The chain is built from TRBV18 and TRBJ2-3; TRBD2 might be the D (5 bases). Germline-derived CDR1 and CDR2 are KGHSH and LQKENI. The V end was cut by 5 bases, the J end by 1 base, with 10 bases between. There are 14 residues in the CDR3. CDR3 bases: TGTGCCAGCTCATTAGCGAGGGGCACAGATACGCAGTATTTT. Amino acid sequence: CASSLARGTDTQYF.

J is TRBJ1-2 and V is TRBV4-2, with a possible D match to TRBD1 (5 bases). CDR3 size: 16 residues. Deletions cut 0 bases from V and 7 bases from J, with 18 bases between. Germline values: CDR1 LGHNA, CDR2 YNFKEQ. CDR3 region: CASSQDATATMSGYTF. DNA of the CDR3: TGTGCCAGCAGCCAAGATGCGACAGCTACTATGAGTGGCTACACCTTC.

DNA of the CDR3: TGTGCCAGCAGTTCCGTGGGGTCTAGCAATCAGCCCCAGCATTTT. The encoded protein is CASSSVGSSNQPQHF. The rearrangement links TRBV12-3 or TRBV12-4 to TRBJ1-5; D remains ambiguous. This CDR3 region has 15 residues. Trimming pared 4 bases from V and 0 bases from J, leaving 10 bases between.

For this clonotype: This clone may be a read error of a much larger clone one base away. The V gene is TRBV18, the J gene TRBJ2-7, with D possibly being TRBD2 (6 bases). The end of the DNA aligns better with TRBJ2-1, so the J call may be wrong. Germline CDR1 KGHSH, CDR2 LQKENI. This CDR3 contains 15 residues. For the CDR3, the DNA is TGTGCCAGCTCACCATCTAGCGCGAGCTCCTACGAGCAGTTCTTC. It encodes CASSPSSASSYEQFF.

This clonotype was counted ten times or more. The gene calls are TRBV10-3 and TRBJ2-5; no firm D call. Trimming cost V 5 bases and J 3 bases, with 10 bases left between them. The CDR3 is made up of 13 amino acids. Germline V gene data show CDR1 as ENHRY and CDR2 as SYGVKD. The DNA for the CDR3 is TGTGCCATCAGTCGGACGCCCGAAGAGACCCAGTACTTC. Residues: CAISRTPEETQYF.

Of note for this clonotype: A much larger clone lies one base from this, so it may be a read error. The CDR3 coding sequence is TGTGCCTGGAGACAGGGAGAAACTGAAGTTTTCTTT. This encodes CAWRQGETEVFF. V usage is TRBV30 and J usage is TRBJ1-1; possible D gene TRBD1, 6 bases. Germline CDR1 reads GTSNPN; CDR2 reads SVGIG (reference sequence). The CDR3 sequence is 12 residues long.

Only a few counts were recorded for this clonotype. This chain connects TRBV20-1 to TRBJ2-3, with D perhaps assigned TRBD1 or TRBD2 (5 bases each). Germline V CDR1 and CDR2: DFQATT, SNEGSKA (reference sequence). Trimming left V 0 bases short and J 6 bases short, with 19 bases between. There are 16 residues in the CDR3. The CDR3 sequence: CSARDEGSNRYDTQYF. For the CDR3, the DNA is TGCAGTGCTAGAGATGAGGGGAGCAACAGATACGATACGCAGTATTTT.

This clonotype has only a few counts. The V gene is TRBV11-2, the J gene TRBJ2-5; TRBD2 might be the D (6 bases). The CDR3 sequence is 15 residues long. Trimming removed 5 bases from V and 1 base from J, with 14 bases in between. Germline V gene lookup returns CDR1 SGHAT and CDR2 FQNNGV. CDR3 loop: CASSQLADSQETQYF. The CDR3 DNA sequence: TGTGCCAGCAGCCAACTAGCTGACTCCCAAGAGACCCAGTACTTC. The full variable domain, rest sourced from reference TRBV11-2 and TRBJ2-5, is EAGVAQSPRYKIIEKRQSVAFWCNPISGHATLYWYQQILGQGPKLLIQFQNNGVVDDSQLPKDRFSAERLKGVDSTLKIQPAKLEDSAVYLCASSQLADSQETQYFGPGTRLLVL.

This clonotype has more than one count but fewer than ten. V gene TRBV9 combines with J gene TRBJ2-2, with 7 bases aligning to TRBD1. The germline V gene encodes CDR1 SGDLS and CDR2 YYNGEE. The CDR3 is 16 residues long. Trimming removed 0 bases from V and 1 base from J; junction bases left unmatched: 3. The CDR3 DNA reads TGTGCCAGCAGCGTAGAGGGACAGCTGAACACCGGGGAGCTGTTTTTT. Translating gives CASSVEGQLNTGELFF.

The V call is TRBV27, the J call TRBJ2-2; possible D gene TRBD2, 6 bases. The germline V gene has CDR1 MNHEY and CDR2 SMNVEV (reference sequence). The CDR3 loop spans 15 amino acids. V lost 5 bases and J lost 6, with 16 bases in between. The CDR3 here is CASSNHGRSPGELFF. CDR3 sequence (DNA): TGTGCCAGCAGTAACCACGGGAGAAGCCCCGGGGAGCTGTTTTTT.

This clonotype has only a few counts. The chain has TRBV7-3 and TRBJ2-3; no firm D call. From germline, CDR1 is SGHTA and CDR2 FQGTGA. The CDR3 totals 13 residues. Trimming shortened V by 4 bases and J by 6 bases, and 11 bases separated the two germline ends. The CDR3 sequence: CASSSGFGDTQYF. The CDR3 DNA follows: TGTGCCAGCAGCTCCGGCTTCGGGGATACGCAGTATTTT.

This clonotype was found many times. This chain connects TRBV20-1 to TRBJ2-3; D is possibly TRBD2 (5 bases). CDR1 DFQATT and CDR2 SNEGSKA come from the germline V gene (reference sequence). The CDR3 extends over 12 amino acids. Between the trimmed V and J ends, which lost 4 bases and 0 bases, there was a span of 5 bases. The CDR3: CSAKRSTDTQYF. The CDR3 nucleotides are TGCAGTGCTAAGCGGAGCACAGATACGCAGTATTTT.

This clonotype was recorded at least ten times. V usage is TRBV12-3 or TRBV12-4 and J usage is TRBJ1-5; TRBD1 matches 8 bases. The ends lost 4 bases at V and 3 bases at J; junction bases unmatched: 5. This CDR3 comprises 15 residues. CDR3 protein: CASSWDRFLNQPQHF. CDR3 sequence (DNA): TGTGCCAGCAGTTGGGACAGGTTTCTCAATCAGCCCCAGCATTTT.

J is TRBJ2-7 and V is TRBV19; D assignment may be TRBD1 or TRBD2 (5 bases each). V was cut by 10 bases and J by 2 bases, with 9 bases left in between. The germline V gene encodes CDR1 LNHDA and CDR2 SQIVND (reference sequence). CDR3 length equals 11 residues. This CDR3 reads CATGAAYEQYF. CDR3 in DNA: TGTGCCACCGGGGCAGCCTACGAGCAGTACTTC.

This sequence joins TRBV10-3 and TRBJ2-5, with 9 bases fitting TRBD2. Trimming cost V 3 bases and J 7 bases; bases outside gene matches: 9. Germline CDR1 is ENHRY and CDR2 is SYGVKD. The CDR3 is 15 amino acids. This chain's CDR3 is CAISDQRGDEGTQYF. The CDR3 coding sequence is TGTGCCATCAGTGACCAGCGGGGGGACGAAGGGACCCAGTACTTC.

This clonotype was picked up many times. This chain links TRBV27 with TRBJ1-1; no reliable D call. V was shortened by 5 bases and J by 1 base, with 8 bases between the two germline ends. This CDR3 is 13 amino acids long. Germline V gives CDR1 MNHEY, CDR2 SMNVEV (reference sequence). The CDR3 DNA reads as TGTGCCAGCAGTACCGGACCGAACACTGAAGCTTTCTTT. Encoded protein: CASSTGPNTEAFF.

This clonotype was seen ten or more times. The chain joins TRBV2 to TRBJ2-1, with 9 positions matching TRBD1. This CDR3 is 18 amino acids long. Unmatched junction bases numbered 13, after V lost 2 bases and J lost 5 bases. CDR1 is SNHLY and CDR2 is FYNNEI in the germline V gene. The chain's CDR3 is CASSEKVLGTGRDNEQFF. The CDR3 DNA reads TGTGCCAGCAGTGAAAAGGTGTTGGGGACAGGGAGAGACAATGAGCAGTTCTTC.

This clonotype was observed at least ten times. The V gene is TRBV6-1, the J gene TRBJ2-2, with a possible D match to TRBD2 (6 bases). This CDR3 has 16 amino acids. Germline CDR1 MNHNS, CDR2 SASEGT. With 5 bases removed from V and 4 bases from J, the gap between germline ends came to 17 bases. This chain's CDR3 is CASSIPTGRGTGELFF. The CDR3, as DNA: TGTGCCAGCAGTATCCCCACCGGGCGGGGCACCGGGGAGCTGTTTTTT.

This clonotype has just a few counts. The rearrangement uses TRBV12-3 or TRBV12-4 and TRBJ1-3, with a possible D match to TRBD1 (5 bases). V dropped 7 bases and J dropped 0 bases, with 10 bases sitting between them. The CDR3 contains 14 residues. The CDR3 region is CASNGASSGNTIYF. CDR3 nucleotide sequence: TGTGCCAGCAATGGGGCGAGCTCTGGAAACACCATATATTTT.

The J gene is TRBJ1-3, the V gene TRBV6-2 or TRBV6-3, with unresolved D. The CDR3 is 15 residues long. Germline V gene sequence: CDR1 MNHEY, CDR2 SVGEGT. Trimming removed 7 bases from V and 0 bases from J, with 13 bases in between. CDR3 sequence reads: CASTSGLTSGNTIYF. CDR3 bases: TGTGCCAGCACCTCCGGGCTAACCTCTGGAAACACCATATATTTT.